This TCR beta chain was recorded in a study of blood T cell repertoires in COVID-19. Trimming took 4 bases from V and 2 from J; bases not matched to a gene: 13. Germline assignment: CDR1 LGHDT and CDR2 YNNKEL (reference sequence). This CDR3 spans 17 amino acids. Using immunoSEQ multiplex PCR, the repertoire was profiled, and TCRdb retains in-frame clones only, with some absent. The repertoire holds 110,000 or so clones, with 85% as singletons. This clone was detected only once. The material sequenced was peripheral blood. The chain couples TRBV3-1 (or the pseudogene TRBV3-2) to TRBJ2-5, with 7 bases fitting TRBD1. This TCR was sampled from a human donor in a cohort sampled during active COVID-19. In DNA, the CDR3 is TGTGCCAGCAGCCGATCCGAGAACAGGGGCTATCAAGAGACCCAGTACTTC. It is translated as CASSRSENRGYQETQYF.